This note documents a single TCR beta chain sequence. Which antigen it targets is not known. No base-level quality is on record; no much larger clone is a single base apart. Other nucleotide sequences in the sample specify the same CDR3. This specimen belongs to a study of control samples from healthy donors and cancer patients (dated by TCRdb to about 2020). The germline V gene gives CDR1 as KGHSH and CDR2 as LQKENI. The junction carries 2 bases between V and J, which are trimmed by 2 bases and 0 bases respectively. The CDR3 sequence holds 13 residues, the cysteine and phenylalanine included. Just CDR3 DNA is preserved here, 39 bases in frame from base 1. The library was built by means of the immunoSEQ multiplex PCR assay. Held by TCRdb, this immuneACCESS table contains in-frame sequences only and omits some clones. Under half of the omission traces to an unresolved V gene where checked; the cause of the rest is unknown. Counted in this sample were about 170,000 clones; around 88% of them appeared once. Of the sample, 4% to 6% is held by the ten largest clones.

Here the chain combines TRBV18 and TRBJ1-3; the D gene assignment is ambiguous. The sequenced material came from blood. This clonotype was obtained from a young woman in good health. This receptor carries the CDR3 CASSPNSGNTIYF. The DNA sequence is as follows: TGTGCCAGCTCACCAAACTCTGGAAACACCATATATTTT.